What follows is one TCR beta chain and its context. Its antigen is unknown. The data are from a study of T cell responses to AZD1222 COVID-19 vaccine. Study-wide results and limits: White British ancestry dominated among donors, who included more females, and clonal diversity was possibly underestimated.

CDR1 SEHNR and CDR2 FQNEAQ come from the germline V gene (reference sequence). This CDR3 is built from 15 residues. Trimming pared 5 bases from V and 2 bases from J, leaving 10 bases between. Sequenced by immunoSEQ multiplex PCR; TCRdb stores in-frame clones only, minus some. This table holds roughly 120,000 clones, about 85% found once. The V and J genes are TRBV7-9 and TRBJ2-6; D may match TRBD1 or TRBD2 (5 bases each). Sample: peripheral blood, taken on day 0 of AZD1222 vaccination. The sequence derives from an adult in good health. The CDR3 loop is CASSVQGPGANVLTF. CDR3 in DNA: TGTGCCAGCAGCGTCCAGGGACCTGGGGCCAACGTCCTGACTTTC.